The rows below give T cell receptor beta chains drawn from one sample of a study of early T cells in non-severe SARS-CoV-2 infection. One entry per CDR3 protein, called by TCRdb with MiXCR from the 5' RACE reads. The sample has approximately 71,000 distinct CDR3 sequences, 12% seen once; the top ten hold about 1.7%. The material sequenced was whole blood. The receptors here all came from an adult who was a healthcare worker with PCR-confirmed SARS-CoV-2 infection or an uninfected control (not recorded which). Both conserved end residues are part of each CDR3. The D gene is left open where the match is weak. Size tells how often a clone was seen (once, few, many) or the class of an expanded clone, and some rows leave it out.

cdr3_aa: CASSLHSQETQYF; cdr3_nt: TGTGCCAGCAGCTTACACAGCCAAGAGACCCAGTACTTC; d_call: .; clone_size: few; v_call: TRBV7-8; j_call: TRBJ2-5
cdr3_aa: CASSIEVKQFF; cdr3_nt: TGTGCCAGTAGTATAGAGGTAAAGCAGTTCTTC; d_call: .; clone_size: many; v_call: TRBV19; j_call: TRBJ2-1
cdr3_aa: CSANPRGVPFDSPLHF; cdr3_nt: TGCAGTGCTAACCCAAGGGGGGTCCCATTCGATTCACCCCTCCACTTT; d_call: .; clone_size: few; v_call: TRBV20-1; j_call: TRBJ1-6
cdr3_aa: CASRKANRGRLSEAFF; cdr3_nt: TGTGCCAGCAGGAAAGCGAACAGGGGGCGACTCTCTGAAGCTTTCTTT; d_call: TRBD1; clone_size: many; v_call: TRBV3-1; j_call: TRBJ1-1
cdr3_aa: CAWAFSVSDYGAFF; cdr3_nt: TGTGCCTGGGCTTTTTCCGTTTCGGATTATGGGGCTTTCTTT; d_call: .; clone_size: few; v_call: TRBV30; j_call: TRBJ1-1
cdr3_aa: CASIKAGEETQYF; cdr3_nt: TGTGCCAGCATCAAAGCGGGGGAAGAGACCCAGTACTTC; d_call: TRBD2; clone_size: many; v_call: TRBV6-2/TRBV6-3; j_call: TRBJ2-5
cdr3_aa: CSVVGQSGGYTF; cdr3_nt: TGCAGCGTTGTTGGGCAGAGCGGTGGCTACACCTTC; d_call: .; clone_size: .; v_call: TRBV29-1; j_call: TRBJ1-2
cdr3_aa: CASSLSGASNQPQHF; cdr3_nt: TGTGCCAGCAGTTTATCGGGGGCTAGCAATCAGCCCCAGCATTTT; d_call: .; clone_size: few; v_call: TRBV27; j_call: TRBJ1-5
cdr3_aa: CASSIDMAGEQYF; cdr3_nt: TGTGCCAGTAGTATTGACATGGCGGGGGAGCAGTACTTC; d_call: .; clone_size: many; v_call: TRBV19; j_call: TRBJ2-7
cdr3_aa: CASSVGRKRDRGFEDTQYF; cdr3_nt: TGTGCCAGCAGCGTAGGTCGTAAAAGGGACAGGGGGTTTGAAGATACGCAGTATTTT; d_call: TRBD1; clone_size: many; v_call: TRBV9; j_call: TRBJ2-3
cdr3_aa: CASSLQGFYQPQHF; cdr3_nt: TGTGCCAGCAGCTTACAGGGGTTTTATCAGCCCCAGCATTTT; d_call: .; clone_size: few; v_call: TRBV7-8; j_call: TRBJ1-5
cdr3_aa: CASSSRLNEQFF; cdr3_nt: TGTGCCAGCAGCTCCCGTTTGAATGAGCAGTTCTTC; d_call: .; clone_size: .; v_call: TRBV6-2/TRBV6-3; j_call: TRBJ2-1
cdr3_aa: CSARDYRDMYGYTF; cdr3_nt: TGCAGTGCTAGAGATTACCGGGACATGTATGGCTACACCTTC; d_call: .; clone_size: many; v_call: TRBV20-1; j_call: TRBJ1-2
cdr3_aa: CASSEQDRRRNEKLFF; cdr3_nt: TGCGCCAGCAGTGAGCAAGACAGGCGCCGTAATGAAAAACTGTTTTTT; d_call: .; clone_size: many; v_call: TRBV10-2; j_call: TRBJ1-4
cdr3_aa: CASSQTRGTQYF; cdr3_nt: TGTGCCAGCAGCCAAACTCGCGGAACGCAGTATTTT; d_call: .; clone_size: .; v_call: TRBV7-3; j_call: TRBJ2-3
cdr3_aa: CASLRRGADTQYF; cdr3_nt: TGTGCCAGCCTCAGGCGGGGGGCAGATACGCAGTATTTT; d_call: TRBD2; clone_size: .; v_call: TRBV19; j_call: TRBJ2-3
cdr3_aa: CASSPRDLNGYEQYF; cdr3_nt: TGTGCCAGCAGTCCCCGGGACTTGAATGGCTACGAGCAGTACTTC; d_call: .; clone_size: .; v_call: TRBV12-3/TRBV12-4; j_call: TRBJ2-7
cdr3_aa: CASSASLRQGTETFF; cdr3_nt: TGCGCCAGCAGTGCATCGCTTCGACAGGGCACTGAAACTTTCTTT; d_call: TRBD1; clone_size: .; v_call: TRBV10-1; j_call: TRBJ1-1
cdr3_aa: CASSLVFRGEQYF; cdr3_nt: TGTGCCAGCAGCTTAGTTTTCAGGGGCGAGCAGTACTTC; d_call: .; clone_size: many; v_call: TRBV7-2; j_call: TRBJ2-7
cdr3_aa: CASSPKGALDKAFF; cdr3_nt: TGTGCCAGCAGCCCCAAGGGGGCGCTGGATAAAGCTTTCTTT; d_call: TRBD1; clone_size: many; v_call: TRBV9; j_call: TRBJ1-1
cdr3_aa: CASSRPGTVAFF; cdr3_nt: TGTGCCAGCAGCCGGCCAGGGACAGTAGCTTTCTTT; d_call: TRBD1; clone_size: .; v_call: TRBV7-2; j_call: TRBJ1-1
cdr3_aa: CASSPPTANYGYTF; cdr3_nt: TGTGCCAGCTCACCTCCGACAGCTAACTATGGCTACACCTTC; d_call: .; clone_size: .; v_call: TRBV18; j_call: TRBJ1-2
cdr3_aa: CASSSLSQPQHF; cdr3_nt: TGTGCCAGTAGTTCATTAAGTCAGCCCCAGCATTTT; d_call: .; clone_size: .; v_call: TRBV19; j_call: TRBJ1-5
cdr3_aa: CSARDNPGGGYGYTF; cdr3_nt: TGCAGTGCTAGAGATAACCCAGGGGGCGGCTATGGCTACACCTTC; d_call: TRBD1; clone_size: many; v_call: TRBV20-1; j_call: TRBJ1-2
cdr3_aa: CASKGQGQGVYNEQFF; cdr3_nt: TGTGCCAGTAAGGGCCAAGGACAGGGGGTCTACAATGAGCAGTTCTTC; d_call: TRBD1; clone_size: few; v_call: TRBV19; j_call: TRBJ2-1
cdr3_aa: CASSLGLAGSLNTGELFF; cdr3_nt: TGTGCCAGCAGCCTCGGACTAGCGGGGTCCCTGAACACCGGGGAGCTGTTTTTT; d_call: TRBD2; clone_size: .; v_call: TRBV7-9; j_call: TRBJ2-2
cdr3_aa: CASSWDYTDTQYF; cdr3_nt: TGTGCCAGCAGTTGGGACTACACAGATACGCAGTATTTT; d_call: TRBD2; clone_size: many; v_call: TRBV6-2/TRBV6-3; j_call: TRBJ2-3
cdr3_aa: CASSLLQVDNSPLHF; cdr3_nt: TGTGCCAGCAGTTTGCTACAGGTTGACAATTCACCCCTCCACTTT; d_call: .; clone_size: .; v_call: TRBV7-2; j_call: TRBJ1-6
cdr3_aa: CASSLAGTGVREQYF; cdr3_nt: TGTGCCAGCAGCTTGGCCGGGACAGGGGTGAGAGAGCAGTACTTC; d_call: TRBD1; clone_size: few; v_call: TRBV7-9; j_call: TRBJ2-7
cdr3_aa: CASSQEWGSYQPQHF; cdr3_nt: TGTGCCAGCAGCCAAGAATGGGGGTCCTATCAGCCCCAGCATTTT; d_call: .; clone_size: .; v_call: TRBV4-2; j_call: TRBJ1-5
cdr3_aa: CASSSTRGGPNEQFF; cdr3_nt: TGTGCCAGCAGTTCCACTAGGGGGGGGCCGAATGAGCAGTTCTTC; d_call: .; clone_size: many; v_call: TRBV6-6; j_call: TRBJ2-1
cdr3_aa: CASRRLGEPGQYF; cdr3_nt: TGTGCCAGCAGGCGCCTCGGGGAGCCGGGGCAGTATTTT; d_call: .; clone_size: .; v_call: TRBV6-5; j_call: TRBJ2-3
cdr3_aa: CSVARAGDPAIQYF; cdr3_nt: TGCAGCGTTGCGCGAGCGGGGGATCCTGCCATTCAGTACTTC; d_call: TRBD2; clone_size: many; v_call: TRBV29-1; j_call: TRBJ2-4
cdr3_aa: CSVPLAGRETQYF; cdr3_nt: TGCAGCGTCCCGTTAGCGGGGCGAGAGACCCAGTACTTC; d_call: TRBD2; clone_size: .; v_call: TRBV29-1; j_call: TRBJ2-5
cdr3_aa: CASSPQFSNTNTQYF; cdr3_nt: TGTGCCAGCAGCCCTCAGTTTTCTAACACAAATACGCAGTATTTT; d_call: .; clone_size: once; v_call: TRBV11-2; j_call: TRBJ2-3
cdr3_aa: CASSQGGNEKLFF; cdr3_nt: TGCGCCAGCAGCCAAGGGGGCAATGAAAAACTGTTTTTT; d_call: .; clone_size: .; v_call: TRBV4-1; j_call: TRBJ1-4
cdr3_aa: CASSFFQVGTDTQYF; cdr3_nt: TGTGCCAGCAGCTTCTTTCAGGTTGGCACAGATACGCAGTATTTT; d_call: .; clone_size: few; v_call: TRBV5-6; j_call: TRBJ2-3
cdr3_aa: CASSLSGTKPYEQFF; cdr3_nt: TGTGCCAGCAGCCTGAGCGGGACCAAACCTTATGAGCAGTTCTTC; d_call: TRBD2; clone_size: .; v_call: TRBV7-9; j_call: TRBJ2-1
cdr3_aa: CASADRQVYF; cdr3_nt: TGTGCCAGCGCGGACCGCCAGGTGTACTTC; d_call: .; clone_size: .; v_call: TRBV2; j_call: TRBJ2-7
cdr3_aa: CASSFRDREGEQFF; cdr3_nt: TGTGCCAGCAGTTTCCGGGACAGGGAGGGTGAGCAGTTCTTC; d_call: TRBD1; clone_size: many; v_call: TRBV12-3/TRBV12-4; j_call: TRBJ2-1
cdr3_aa: CSVEGSGGLTDTQYF; cdr3_nt: TGCAGCGTTGAGGGGTCGGGGGGGCTCACAGATACGCAGTATTTT; d_call: TRBD2; clone_size: many; v_call: TRBV29-1; j_call: TRBJ2-3
cdr3_aa: CASSLGTPLDEQFF; cdr3_nt: TGTGCCAGCAGCTTAGGGACACCTCTGGATGAGCAGTTCTTC; d_call: .; clone_size: few; v_call: TRBV7-9; j_call: TRBJ2-1
cdr3_aa: CASSVGGGAQYF; cdr3_nt: TGTGCCAGCAGCGTAGGGGGAGGGGCGCAGTATTTT; d_call: .; clone_size: many; v_call: TRBV7-9; j_call: TRBJ2-3
cdr3_aa: CASSSRLAPHNEQFF; cdr3_nt: TGTGCCAGCAGTTCTCGACTAGCGCCCCACAATGAGCAGTTCTTC; d_call: TRBD2; clone_size: many; v_call: TRBV12-3/TRBV12-4; j_call: TRBJ2-1
cdr3_aa: CASTPRLAGPAIF; cdr3_nt: TGTGCCAGTACCCCACGGCTAGCGGGGCCCGCAATCTTC; d_call: TRBD2; clone_size: .; v_call: TRBV19; j_call: TRBJ2-1
cdr3_aa: CASSFLRETQYF; cdr3_nt: TGTGCCAGCAGTTTTCTCCGGGAGACCCAGTACTTC; d_call: .; clone_size: few; v_call: TRBV28; j_call: TRBJ2-5
cdr3_aa: CSARDLARITDTQYF; cdr3_nt: TGCAGTGCTAGAGATTTAGCGAGGATCACAGATACGCAGTATTTT; d_call: .; clone_size: .; v_call: TRBV20-1; j_call: TRBJ2-3
cdr3_aa: CASSAGTGSPPDYGYTF; cdr3_nt: TGTGCCAGCAGCGCCGGGACAGGGTCACCCCCAGACTATGGCTACACCTTC; d_call: TRBD1; clone_size: .; v_call: TRBV9; j_call: TRBJ1-2
cdr3_aa: CASSFSGDTQYF; cdr3_nt: TGTGCCAGCAGTTTCTCAGGGGATACGCAGTATTTT; d_call: .; clone_size: many; v_call: TRBV28; j_call: TRBJ2-3
cdr3_aa: CASSVETSAADTQYF; cdr3_nt: TGTGCCAGCAGCGTAGAGACTAGCGCGGCCGATACGCAGTATTTT; d_call: TRBD2; clone_size: many; v_call: TRBV9; j_call: TRBJ2-3
cdr3_aa: CASSPTGGNIQYF; cdr3_nt: TGTGCCAGCAGCCCGACAGGGGGAAACATTCAGTACTTC; d_call: TRBD1; clone_size: many; v_call: TRBV7-9; j_call: TRBJ2-4
cdr3_aa: CASSSGTEETQYF; cdr3_nt: TGTGCCAGCAGCTCCGGGACAGAAGAGACCCAGTACTTC; d_call: TRBD1; clone_size: .; v_call: TRBV7-3; j_call: TRBJ2-5
cdr3_aa: CASSFRLNLNTGELFF; cdr3_nt: TGTGCCAGCAGCTTTCGGCTAAACCTTAACACCGGGGAGCTGTTTTTT; d_call: .; clone_size: .; v_call: TRBV5-8; j_call: TRBJ2-2
cdr3_aa: CASTTSGGSYNEQFF; cdr3_nt: TGTGCCAGCACGACTAGCGGGGGTTCCTACAATGAGCAGTTCTTC; d_call: TRBD2; clone_size: .; v_call: TRBV19; j_call: TRBJ2-1
cdr3_aa: CATSDKTGNQPQHF; cdr3_nt: TGTGCCACCAGTGATAAGACAGGGAATCAGCCCCAGCATTTT; d_call: TRBD1; clone_size: many; v_call: TRBV24-1; j_call: TRBJ1-5